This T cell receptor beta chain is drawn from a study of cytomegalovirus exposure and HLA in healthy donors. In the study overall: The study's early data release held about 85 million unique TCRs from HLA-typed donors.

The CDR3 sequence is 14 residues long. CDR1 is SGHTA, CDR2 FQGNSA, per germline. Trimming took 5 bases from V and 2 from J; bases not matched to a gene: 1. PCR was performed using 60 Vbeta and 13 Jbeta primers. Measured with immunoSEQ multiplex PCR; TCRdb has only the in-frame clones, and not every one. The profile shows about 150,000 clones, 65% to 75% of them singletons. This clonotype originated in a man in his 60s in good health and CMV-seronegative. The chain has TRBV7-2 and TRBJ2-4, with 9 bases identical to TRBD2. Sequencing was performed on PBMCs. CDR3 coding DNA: TGTGCCAGCAGCGCGGGAGGGACCAAAAACATTCAGTACTTC. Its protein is CASSAGGTKNIQYF.